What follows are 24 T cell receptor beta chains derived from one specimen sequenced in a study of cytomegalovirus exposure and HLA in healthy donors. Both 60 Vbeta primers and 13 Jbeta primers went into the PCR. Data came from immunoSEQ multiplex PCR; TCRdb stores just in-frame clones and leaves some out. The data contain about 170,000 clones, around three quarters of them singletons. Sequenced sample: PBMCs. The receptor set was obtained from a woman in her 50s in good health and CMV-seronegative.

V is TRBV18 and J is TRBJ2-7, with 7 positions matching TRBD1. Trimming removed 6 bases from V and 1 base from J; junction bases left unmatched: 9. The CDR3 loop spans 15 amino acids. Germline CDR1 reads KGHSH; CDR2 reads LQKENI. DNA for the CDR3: TGTGCCAGCTCCCCCGGACAGGCTAAATCCTACGAGCAGTACTTC. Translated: CASSPGQAKSYEQYF.

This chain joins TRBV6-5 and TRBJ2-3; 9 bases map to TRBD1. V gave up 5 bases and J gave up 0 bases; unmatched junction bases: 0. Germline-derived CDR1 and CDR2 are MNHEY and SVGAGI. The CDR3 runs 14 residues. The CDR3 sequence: CASSGQGSTDTQYF. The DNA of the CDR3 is TGTGCCAGCAGTGGACAGGGGAGCACAGATACGCAGTATTTT.

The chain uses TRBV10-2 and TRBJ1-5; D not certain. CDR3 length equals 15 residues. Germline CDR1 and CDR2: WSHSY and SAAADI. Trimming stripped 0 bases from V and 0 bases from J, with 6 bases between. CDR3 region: CASSESKLSNQPQHF. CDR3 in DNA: TGCGCCAGCAGTGAGTCTAAGCTTAGCAATCAGCCCCAGCATTTT.

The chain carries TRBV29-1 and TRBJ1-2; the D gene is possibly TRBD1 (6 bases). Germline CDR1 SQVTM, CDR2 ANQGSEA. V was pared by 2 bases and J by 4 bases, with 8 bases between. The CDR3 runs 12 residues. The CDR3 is CSVEKGGYGYTF. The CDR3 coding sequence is TGCAGCGTTGAAAAAGGGGGCTATGGCTACACCTTC.

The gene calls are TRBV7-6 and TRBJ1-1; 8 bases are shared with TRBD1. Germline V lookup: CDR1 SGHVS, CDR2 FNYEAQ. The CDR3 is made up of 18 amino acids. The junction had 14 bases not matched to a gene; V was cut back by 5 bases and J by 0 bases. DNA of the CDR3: TGTGCCAGCAGCCAACCGCGCGGCAGGGGGCCCTTGAACACTGAAGCTTTCTTT. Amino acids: CASSQPRGRGPLNTEAFF. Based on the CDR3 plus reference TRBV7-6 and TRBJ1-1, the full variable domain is GAGVSQSPRYKVTKRGQDVALRCDPISGHVSLYWYRQALGQGPEFLTYFNYEAQQDKSGLPNDRFSAERPEGSISTLTIQRTEQRDSAMYRCASSQPRGRGPLNTEAFFGQGTRLTVV.

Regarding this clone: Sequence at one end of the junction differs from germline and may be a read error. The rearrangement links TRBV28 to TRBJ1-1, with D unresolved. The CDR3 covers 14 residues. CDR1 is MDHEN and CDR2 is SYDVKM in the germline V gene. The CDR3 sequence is CASSLWYLNTEAFF. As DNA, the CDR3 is TGTGCCAGCAGTCTATGGTATTTGAACACTGAAGCTTTCTTT. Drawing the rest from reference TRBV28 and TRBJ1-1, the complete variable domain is DVKVTQSSRYLVKRTGEKVFLECVQDMDHENMFWYRQDPGLGLRLIYFSYDVKMKEKGDIPEGYSVSREKKERFSLILESASTNQTSMYLCASSLWYLNTEAFFGQGTRLTVV.

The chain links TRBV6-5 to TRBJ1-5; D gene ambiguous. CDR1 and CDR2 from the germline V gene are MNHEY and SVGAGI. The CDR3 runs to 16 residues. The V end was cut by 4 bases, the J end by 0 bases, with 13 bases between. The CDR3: CASSSVGSTSNQPQHF. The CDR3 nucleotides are TGTGCCAGCAGTTCAGTGGGGAGTACTAGCAATCAGCCCCAGCATTTT.

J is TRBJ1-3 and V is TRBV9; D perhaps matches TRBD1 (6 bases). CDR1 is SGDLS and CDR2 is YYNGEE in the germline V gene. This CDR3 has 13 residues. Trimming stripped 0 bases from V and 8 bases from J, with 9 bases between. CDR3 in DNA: TGTGCCAGCAGCGTAGTTGAGGGGGACACCATATATTTT. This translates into CASSVVEGDTIYF.

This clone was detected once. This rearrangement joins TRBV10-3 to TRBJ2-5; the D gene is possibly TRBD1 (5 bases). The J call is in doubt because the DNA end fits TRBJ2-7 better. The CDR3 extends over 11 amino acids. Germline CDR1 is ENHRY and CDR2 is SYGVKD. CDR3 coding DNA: TGTGCCACCCAGGGTAGCAACGAGCAGTACTTC. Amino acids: CATQGSNEQYF.

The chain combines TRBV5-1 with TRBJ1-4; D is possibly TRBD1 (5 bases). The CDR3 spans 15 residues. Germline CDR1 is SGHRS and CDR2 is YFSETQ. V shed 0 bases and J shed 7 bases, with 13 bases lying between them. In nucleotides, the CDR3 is TGCGCCAGCAGCTTGGCAGGGTCCCGAGGTGAAAAACTGTTTTTT. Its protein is CASSLAGSRGEKLFF.

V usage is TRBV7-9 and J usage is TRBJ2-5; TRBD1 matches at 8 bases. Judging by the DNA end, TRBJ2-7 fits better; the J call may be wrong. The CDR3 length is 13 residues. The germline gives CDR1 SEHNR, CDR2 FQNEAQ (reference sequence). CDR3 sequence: CASSFQGANEQYF. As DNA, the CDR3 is TGTGCCAGCAGCTTTCAGGGGGCCAACGAGCAGTACTTC.

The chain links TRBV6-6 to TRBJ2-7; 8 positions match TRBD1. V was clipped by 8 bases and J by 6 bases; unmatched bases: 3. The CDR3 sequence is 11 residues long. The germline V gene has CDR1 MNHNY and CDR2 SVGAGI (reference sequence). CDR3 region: CASDRGSEQYF. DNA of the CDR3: TGTGCCAGCGACAGGGGTAGCGAGCAGTACTTC.

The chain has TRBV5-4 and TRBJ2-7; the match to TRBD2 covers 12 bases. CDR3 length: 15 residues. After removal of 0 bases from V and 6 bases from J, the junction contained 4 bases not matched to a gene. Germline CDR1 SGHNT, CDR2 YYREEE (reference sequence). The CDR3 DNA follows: TGTGCCAGCAGCTTGGGGACTAGCGGGATTGTCGAGCAGTACTTC. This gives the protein CASSLGTSGIVEQYF.

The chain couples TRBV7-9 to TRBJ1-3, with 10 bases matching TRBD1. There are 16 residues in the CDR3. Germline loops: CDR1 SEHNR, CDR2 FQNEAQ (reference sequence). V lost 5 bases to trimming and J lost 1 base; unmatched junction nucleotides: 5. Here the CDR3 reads CASSVGTGESGNTIYF. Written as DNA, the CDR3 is TGTGCCAGCAGCGTCGGGACAGGGGAATCTGGAAACACCATATATTTT.

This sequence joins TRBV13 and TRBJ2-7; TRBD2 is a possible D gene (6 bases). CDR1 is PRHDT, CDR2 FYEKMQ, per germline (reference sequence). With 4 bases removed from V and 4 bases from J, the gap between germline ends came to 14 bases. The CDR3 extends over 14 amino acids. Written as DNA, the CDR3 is TGTGCCAGCAGCTGGGACGACGGGGGTTACGAGCAGTACTTC. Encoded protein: CASSWDDGGYEQYF.

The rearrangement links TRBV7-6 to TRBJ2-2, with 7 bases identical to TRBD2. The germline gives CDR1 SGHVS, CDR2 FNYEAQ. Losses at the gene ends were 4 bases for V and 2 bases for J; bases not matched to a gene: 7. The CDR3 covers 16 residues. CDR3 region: CASSSPSGTNTGELFF. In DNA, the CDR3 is TGTGCCAGCAGCTCACCTAGCGGAACAAACACCGGGGAGCTGTTTTTT.

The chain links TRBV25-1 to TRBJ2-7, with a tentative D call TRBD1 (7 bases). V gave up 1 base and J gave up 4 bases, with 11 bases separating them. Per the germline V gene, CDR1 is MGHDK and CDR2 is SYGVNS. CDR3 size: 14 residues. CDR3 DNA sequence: TGTGCCAGCAGTGAATTTGCAGGGGGGTACGAGCAGTACTTC. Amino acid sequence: CASSEFAGGYEQYF.

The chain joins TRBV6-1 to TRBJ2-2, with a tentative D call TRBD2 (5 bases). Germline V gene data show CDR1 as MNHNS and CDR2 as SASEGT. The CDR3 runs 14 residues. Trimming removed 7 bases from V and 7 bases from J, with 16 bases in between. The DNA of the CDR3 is TGTGCCAGCAATCGGCGGCAGGAGGTCGGGGAGCTGTTTTTT. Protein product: CASNRRQEVGELFF.

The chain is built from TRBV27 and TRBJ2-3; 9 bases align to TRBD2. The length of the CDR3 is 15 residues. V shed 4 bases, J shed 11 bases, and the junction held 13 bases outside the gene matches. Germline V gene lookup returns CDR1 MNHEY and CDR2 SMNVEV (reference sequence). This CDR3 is CASSWLAGPRWGQYF. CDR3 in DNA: TGTGCCAGCAGTTGGCTAGCGGGGCCTCGGTGGGGGCAGTATTTT.

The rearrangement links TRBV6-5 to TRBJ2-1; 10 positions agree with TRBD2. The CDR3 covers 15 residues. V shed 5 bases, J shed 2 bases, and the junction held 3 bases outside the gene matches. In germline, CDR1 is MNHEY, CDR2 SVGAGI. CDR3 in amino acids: CASSLAGATYNEQFF. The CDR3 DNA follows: TGTGCCAGCAGTCTAGCGGGAGCGACCTACAATGAGCAGTTCTTC.

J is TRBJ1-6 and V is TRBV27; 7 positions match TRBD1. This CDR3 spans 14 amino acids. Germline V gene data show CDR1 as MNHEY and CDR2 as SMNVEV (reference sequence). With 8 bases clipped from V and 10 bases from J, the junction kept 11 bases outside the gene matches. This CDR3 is CASREQSTGSPLHF. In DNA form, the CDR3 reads TGTGCCAGCCGGGAGCAGTCGACAGGGTCACCCCTCCACTTT.

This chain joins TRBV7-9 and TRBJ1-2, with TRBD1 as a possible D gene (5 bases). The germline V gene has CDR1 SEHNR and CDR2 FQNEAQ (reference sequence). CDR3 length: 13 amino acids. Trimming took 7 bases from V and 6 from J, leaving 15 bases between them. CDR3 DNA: TGTGCCAGCATCCACGACAGCCTGGATGGCTACACCTTC. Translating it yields CASIHDSLDGYTF. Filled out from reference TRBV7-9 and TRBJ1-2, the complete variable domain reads DTGVSQNPRHKITKRGQNVTFRCDPISEHNRLYWYRQTLGQGPEFLTYFQNEAQLEKSRLLSDRFSAERPKGSFSTLEIQRTEQGDSAMYLCASIHDSLDGYTFGSGTRLTVV.

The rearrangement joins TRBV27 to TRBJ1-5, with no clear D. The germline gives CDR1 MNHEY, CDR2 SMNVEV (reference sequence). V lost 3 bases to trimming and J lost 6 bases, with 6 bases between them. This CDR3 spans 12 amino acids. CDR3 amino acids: CASSFYGQPQHF. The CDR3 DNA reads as TGTGCCAGCAGTTTTTACGGTCAGCCCCAGCATTTT.

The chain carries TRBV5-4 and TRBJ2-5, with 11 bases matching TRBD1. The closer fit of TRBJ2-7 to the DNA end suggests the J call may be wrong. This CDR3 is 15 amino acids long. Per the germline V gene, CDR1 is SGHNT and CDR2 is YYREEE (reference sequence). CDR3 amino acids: CASSPPGTGGYEQYF. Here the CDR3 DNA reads TGTGCCAGCAGCCCCCCGGGGACAGGGGGTTACGAGCAGTACTTC.